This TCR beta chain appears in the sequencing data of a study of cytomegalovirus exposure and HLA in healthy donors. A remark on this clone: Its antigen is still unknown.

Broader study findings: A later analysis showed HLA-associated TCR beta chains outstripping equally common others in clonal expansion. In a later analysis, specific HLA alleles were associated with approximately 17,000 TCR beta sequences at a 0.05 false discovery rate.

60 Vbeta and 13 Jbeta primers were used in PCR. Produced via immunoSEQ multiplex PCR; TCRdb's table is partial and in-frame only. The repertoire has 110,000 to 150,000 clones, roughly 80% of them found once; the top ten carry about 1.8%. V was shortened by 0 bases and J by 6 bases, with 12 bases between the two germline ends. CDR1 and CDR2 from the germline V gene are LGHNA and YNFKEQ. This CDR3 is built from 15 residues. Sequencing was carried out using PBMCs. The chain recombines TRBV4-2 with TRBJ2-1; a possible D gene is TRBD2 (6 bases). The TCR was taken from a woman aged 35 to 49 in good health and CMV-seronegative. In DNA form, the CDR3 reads TGTGCCAGCAGCCAAGAACCTAGCGTGAGCAATGAGCAGTTCTTC. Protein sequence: CASSQEPSVSNEQFF.